The 12 T cell receptor beta chains below come from one sample, sequenced in a study of blood T cell repertoires in COVID-19. Clones were read by immunoSEQ multiplex PCR, and TCRdb kept only the in-frame ones, dropping some. This table has roughly 380,000 clones, 75% to 90% appearing once. Sequenced sample: peripheral blood. The origin of the receptors is a woman aged 18-29 years with acute or convalescent COVID-19.

This clone is a singleton in its sample. The gene calls are TRBV4-1 and TRBJ1-1; tentative D call: TRBD1 (5 bases). Trimming left V 4 bases short and J 5 bases short, with 17 bases between. The germline V gene has CDR1 MGHRA and CDR2 YSYEKL. The CDR3 is 15 residues long. CDR3 bases: TGCGCCAGCAGCCCACTAGACACTGGGGGGACTGAAGCTTTCTTT. Encoded protein: CASSPLDTGGTEAFF.

This rearrangement joins TRBV13 to TRBJ2-7; 8 bases fit TRBD2. This CDR3 is 15 amino acids long. The V and J ends lost 4 bases and 5 bases, in that order; junction bases with no gene match: 10. Germline V CDR1 and CDR2: PRHDT, FYEKMQ (reference sequence). In DNA, the CDR3 is TGTGCCAGCAGCTCCGTCGGGGGGGGTAGCAACGAGCAGTACTTC. Translated, it gives CASSSVGGGSNEQYF.

The rearrangement links TRBV18 to TRBJ2-7; no clear D gene. Germline CDR1 and CDR2: KGHSH and LQKENI. The CDR3 runs to 13 residues. Trimming took off 3 bases at V and 3 bases at J, with 9 bases between the two ends. CDR3 DNA sequence: TGTGCCAGCTCACCGGTCCAGATCTACGAGCAGTACTTC. Protein: CASSPVQIYEQYF.

This clone was detected only once. This sequence joins TRBV5-5 and TRBJ1-5; no firm D call. V was pared by 3 bases and J by 7 bases, with 17 bases between. The CDR3 contains 15 residues. Germline CDR1 SGHKS, CDR2 YYEKEE (reference sequence). For the CDR3, the DNA is TGTGCCAGCAGCTCACGCGGGGAGCTTACACAGCCCCAGCATTTT. Amino acid sequence: CASSSRGELTQPQHF.

The chain couples TRBV7-2 to TRBJ1-2, with 7 nucleotides matching TRBD1. Per germline, CDR1 SGHTA and CDR2 FQGNSA. This CDR3 comprises 14 residues. Losses at the gene ends were 5 bases for V and 3 bases for J; bases not matched to a gene: 6. The CDR3 nucleotides are TGTGCCAGCAGCCCGGGACAGTTACACTATGGCTACACCTTC. It codes for CASSPGQLHYGYTF.

The rearrangement joins TRBV11-2 to TRBJ2-7; 7 bases are shared with TRBD2. The CDR3 is made up of 14 amino acids. Germline assignment: CDR1 SGHAT and CDR2 FQNNGV. The ends lost 4 bases at V and 3 bases at J; junction bases unmatched: 6. CDR3 nucleotides: TGTGCCAGCAGCTACGGGACTATGTTCTACGAGCAGTACTTC. Residues: CASSYGTMFYEQYF.

This sequence joins TRBV10-3 and TRBJ1-5; D is ambiguous. V was shortened by 2 bases and J by 9 bases, with 8 bases between the two germline ends. The length of the CDR3 is 12 residues. Germline CDR1 and CDR2: ENHRY and SYGVKD. The CDR3 bases are TGTGCCATCAGTGAGCACGGCGGGCCCCAGCATTTT. Translated: CAISEHGGPQHF.

This clone occurred a few times. The chain recombines TRBV6-5 with TRBJ1-2; TRBD1 aligns across 7 bases. Looked up from germline, CDR1 is MNHEY and CDR2 is SVGAGI. The CDR3 has 12 residues. V gave up 5 bases and J gave up 8 bases; unmatched junction bases: 5. CDR3 amino acids: CASSQGQLGYTF. The CDR3 coding sequence is TGTGCCAGCAGTCAGGGACAGTTGGGCTACACCTTC.

The V and J genes are TRBV2 and TRBJ2-2; TRBD2 matches at 10 bases. After removal of 8 bases from V and 4 bases from J, the junction contained 13 bases not matched to a gene. Germline V gives CDR1 SNHLY, CDR2 FYNNEI. The CDR3 contains 17 residues. This CDR3 is CASALASGSLITGELFF. CDR3 bases: TGTGCCAGCGCTTTGGCTAGCGGGAGTCTAATCACCGGGGAGCTGTTTTTT.

This clone was seen many times. The chain combines TRBV29-1 with TRBJ2-5; D perhaps matches TRBD2 (5 bases). The V end lost 6 bases, the J end lost 5 bases, and 7 bases lay between the germline ends. The CDR3 has 10 residues. CDR1 SQVTM and CDR2 ANQGSEA come from the germline V gene. For the CDR3, the DNA is TGCAGCGTGCGGGTGGAGACCCAGTACTTC. Protein sequence: CSVRVETQYF. Full variable domain (missing parts from reference TRBV29-1 and TRBJ2-5): SAVISQKPSRDICQRGTSLTIQCQVDSQVTMMFWYRQQPGQSLTLIATANQGSEATYESGFVIDKFPISRPNLTFSTLTVSNMSPEDSSIYLCSVRVETQYFGPGTRLLVL.

The table lists this clone with a count of one. This sequence joins TRBV18 and TRBJ2-1; 12 bases agree with TRBD1. V was clipped by 2 bases and J by 2 bases; unmatched bases: 4. Germline V gives CDR1 KGHSH, CDR2 LQKENI. The CDR3 length is 17 residues. CDR3: CASSPIGTGGPYNEQFF. The CDR3, as DNA: TGTGCCAGCTCACCAATCGGGACAGGGGGCCCCTACAATGAGCAGTTCTTC.

The CDR3 DNA follows: TGTGCTAGTGGTTCCACAGGGATGAACACTGAAGCTTTCTTT. This sequence encodes CASGSTGMNTEAFF. The chain links TRBV12-5 to TRBJ1-1, with a possible D match to TRBD1 (6 bases). The CDR3 extends over 14 amino acids. Germline V gene sequence: CDR1 LGHNT, CDR2 FRNRAP. Trimming shortened V by 4 bases and J by 0 bases, and 9 bases separated the two germline ends.